The 13 T cell receptor beta chains presented below share a single source sample, sequenced in a study of preoperative IRX-2 immunotherapy in early breast cancer. The protocol was immunoSEQ multiplex PCR, while the TCRdb copy is restricted to in-frame clones and leaves out a portion. This table has approximately 98,000 clones, about nine tenths appearing once. Treatment indicated: preoperative locoregional IRX-2 cytokine immunotherapy. The input for sequencing was tumor tissue, taken after IRX-2 immunotherapy. The receptors were gathered from a human donor with breast cancer.

The chain combines TRBV6-8 with TRBJ1-2; tentatively, D is TRBD1 (5 bases). The CDR3 loop spans 14 amino acids. V lost 0 bases to trimming and J lost 5 bases, with 10 bases between them. CDR1 MNHGY and CDR2 SAAAGT come from the germline V gene. This CDR3 reads CASSYSQGSYGYTF. The CDR3 region has the DNA TGTGCCAGCAGTTACTCCCAGGGTTCATATGGCTACACCTTC.

J is TRBJ1-1 and V is TRBV28, with 7 bases identical to TRBD1. The germline CDR1 and CDR2 sequences are MDHEN and SYDVKM. This CDR3 has 13 amino acids. V shed 2 bases, J shed 6 bases, and the junction held 3 bases outside the gene matches. Here the CDR3 reads CASSLATGPEAFF. Here the CDR3 DNA reads TGTGCCAGCAGTTTAGCGACAGGGCCTGAAGCTTTCTTT.

The chain employs TRBV6-8 and TRBJ1-3, with a possible D match to TRBD1 (6 bases). Germline V lookup: CDR1 MNHGY, CDR2 SAAAGT. The ends were cut back, 11 bases at V and 0 bases at J, with 14 bases in the middle. The CDR3 consists of 14 residues. In DNA, the CDR3 is TGTGCCTCGGGGGGGCCTTACTCTGGAAACACCATATATTTT. Amino acids: CASGGPYSGNTIYF.

There are a few counts of this clone. J is TRBJ2-1 and V is TRBV7-6; TRBD1 aligns across 8 bases. This CDR3 has 17 amino acids. Germline trimming cut 1 base from V and 5 bases from J; bases unmatched to any gene: 10. The germline V gene encodes CDR1 SGHVS and CDR2 FNYEAQ. The CDR3 spells CASSLGGPGTGHNEQFF. The CDR3 DNA reads as TGTGCCAGCAGCTTAGGGGGTCCCGGGACAGGACACAATGAGCAGTTCTTC.

CDR3 in DNA: TGTGCCACCCGTGGAGGGCAGGGGGAGGATGGCTACACCTTC. This codes for CATRGGQGEDGYTF. This chain connects TRBV6-8 to TRBJ1-2; 7 nucleotides line up with TRBD1. The CDR3 is 14 amino acids. V gave up 10 bases and J gave up 6 bases; unmatched junction bases: 14. Germline V lookup: CDR1 MNHGY, CDR2 SAAAGT.

The chain combines TRBV19 with TRBJ2-7, with 7 bases fitting TRBD1. CDR3 length equals 14 residues. Unmatched junction bases numbered 4, after V lost 4 bases and J lost 1 base. The germline gives CDR1 LNHDA, CDR2 SQIVND (reference sequence). The CDR3: CASSNQGDSYEQYF. CDR3 DNA sequence: TGTGCCAGTAGTAACCAGGGGGATTCCTACGAGCAGTACTTC.

The chain uses TRBV5-1 and TRBJ1-1; tentative D call: TRBD1 (6 bases). CDR3 size: 14 residues. V was trimmed by 5 bases and J by 1 base, leaving 12 bases between them. CDR1 is SGHRS and CDR2 is YFSETQ in the germline V gene. The CDR3 loop is CASRMRGQNTEAFF. CDR3 nucleotide sequence: TGCGCCAGCAGGATGCGGGGGCAGAACACTGAAGCTTTCTTT. Using reference TRBV5-1 and TRBJ1-1 for the parts outside the CDR3, the full variable domain is KAGVTQTPRYLIKTRGQQVTLSCSPISGHRSVSWYQQTPGQGLQFLFEYFSETQRNKGNFPGRFSGRQFSNSRSEMNVSTLELGDSALYLCASRMRGQNTEAFFGQGTRLTVV.

This clone was seen more than once but under ten times. This chain links TRBV19 with TRBJ1-5, with TRBD1 matching 11 bases. There are 17 residues in the CDR3. Losses at the gene ends were 7 bases for V and 1 base for J; bases not matched to a gene: 9. Germline loops: CDR1 LNHDA, CDR2 SQIVND (reference sequence). CDR3 DNA sequence: TGTGCCAGTATCCGGGGGACAGGGGGAGTAAGCAATCAGCCCCAGCATTTT. It codes for CASIRGTGGVSNQPQHF.

The CDR3 bases are TGTGCCAGCAGGACGACACCCCCTCCCACCTACGAGCAGTACTTC. This codes for CASRTTPPPTYEQYF. The V and J genes are TRBV28 and TRBJ2-7; D gene unclear. V lost 6 bases and J 2 bases, leaving 17 bases between the germline ends. From germline, CDR1 is MDHEN and CDR2 SYDVKM. There are 15 residues in the CDR3.

This rearrangement joins TRBV6-8 to TRBJ1-2; D gene uncertain. Germline-derived CDR1 and CDR2 are MNHGY and SAAAGT. The V end was cut by 11 bases, the J end by 3 bases, with 13 bases between. This CDR3 region has 12 residues. CDR3 sequence: CAGTWGDYGYTF. In DNA form, the CDR3 reads TGTGCCGGCACCTGGGGAGACTATGGCTACACCTTC.

To note about this clone: A junction boundary mismatches the germline segment, possibly from a read error. The gene calls are TRBV7-1 and TRBJ2-1; no firm D call. TRBV7-1 is annotated as an ORF whose role is uncertain. The CDR3 loop spans 13 amino acids. DNA of the CDR3: TGTGTCAGCAGCTCGATACCCTACAATGAGCAGTTCTTC. It yields the protein CVSSSIPYNEQFF.

The chain is built from TRBV6-8 and TRBJ2-3, with D perhaps matching TRBD2 (7 bases). Germline CDR1 is MNHGY and CDR2 is SAAAGT. The CDR3 contains 17 residues. Trimming took 0 bases from V and 1 from J, leaving 14 bases between them. The DNA for the CDR3 is TGTGCCAGCAGTTACTCGATTTTGGGGGGGCGCACAGATACGCAGTATTTT. Amino acid sequence: CASSYSILGGRTDTQYF.

The chain employs TRBV19 and TRBJ2-3; no definite D call. The V and J ends lost 5 bases and 2 bases respectively, with 8 bases between them. CDR1 is LNHDA and CDR2 is SQIVND in the germline V gene (reference sequence). The CDR3 extends over 13 amino acids. CDR3 sequence: CASSYSDTDTQYF. The DNA for the CDR3 is TGTGCCAGTAGTTATTCCGACACAGATACGCAGTATTTT.